The rows below give T cell receptor beta chains drawn from one sample of a study of T cell clones after liver transplantation. TCRdb's table, derived via immunoSEQ multiplex PCR, lists solely in-frame clones and lacks some. The sample consists of roughly 8,100 clones, roughly 80% of them appearing once. Sequencing used CD8+ T cells from blood, obtained before liver transplant. The receptors stem from a human donor who received a liver transplant. Both conserved end residues are part of each CDR3. The D gene is left open where the match is weak. Expanded clones get a size class; other rows say once, few or many, or leave the size out.

d_gene: -
j_gene: TRBJ2-7
v_gene: TRBV19
abundance: -
CDR3aa: CASSMGPGDYEQYF
CDR3nt: TGTGCCAGTAGTATGGGCCCGGGAGACTACGAGCAGTACTTC

d_gene: TRBD1
j_gene: TRBJ1-1
v_gene: TRBV7-3
abundance: -
CDR3aa: CASSSGGGNTEAFF
CDR3nt: TGTGCCAGCAGTTCGGGAGGGGGCAACACTGAAGCTTTCTTT

d_gene: -
j_gene: TRBJ2-5
v_gene: TRBV5-6
abundance: -
CDR3aa: CASSLDLVIRETQYF
CDR3nt: TGTGCCAGCAGCTTGGATCTAGTGATAAGGGAGACCCAGTACTTC

d_gene: -
j_gene: TRBJ1-5
v_gene: TRBV27
abundance: -
CDR3aa: CASSLGSSNQPQHF
CDR3nt: TGTGCCAGCAGTTTAGGGAGTAGCAATCAGCCCCAGCATTTT

d_gene: TRBD2
j_gene: TRBJ2-3
v_gene: TRBV7-8
abundance: -
CDR3aa: CASSLATGGYTDTQYF
CDR3nt: TGTGCCAGCAGCTTAGCGACGGGGGGGTACACAGATACGCAGTATTTT

d_gene: TRBD1
j_gene: TRBJ1-4
v_gene: TRBV5-3
abundance: -
CDR3aa: CARSRQGRQEKLFF
CDR3nt: TGTGCCAGAAGCCGACAGGGCCGGCAGGAAAAACTGTTTTTT

d_gene: -
j_gene: TRBJ1-1
v_gene: TRBV7-6
abundance: -
CDR3aa: CASSPLDVEEAFF
CDR3nt: TGTGCCAGCAGCCCCCTGGATGTGGAGGAAGCTTTCTTT

d_gene: TRBD1
j_gene: TRBJ2-5
v_gene: TRBV11-1
abundance: -
CDR3aa: CASSTQGWETQYF
CDR3nt: TGTGCCAGCAGTACACAGGGGTGGGAGACCCAGTACTTC

d_gene: -
j_gene: TRBJ1-2
v_gene: TRBV6-1
abundance: few
CDR3aa: CASSEASTANYGYTF
CDR3nt: TGTGCCAGCAGTGAAGCGTCGACAGCTAACTATGGCTACACCTTC

d_gene: TRBD1
j_gene: TRBJ2-7
v_gene: TRBV6-5
abundance: -
CDR3aa: CASTSLTGGLREQYF
CDR3nt: TGTGCCAGCACCTCACTGACAGGGGGCTTAAGGGAGCAGTACTTC

d_gene: -
j_gene: TRBJ2-7
v_gene: TRBV4-1
abundance: -
CDR3aa: CASSQTIPHYGDEQYF
CDR3nt: TGCGCCAGCAGTCAAACAATCCCACATTACGGAGACGAGCAGTACTTC

d_gene: -
j_gene: TRBJ1-1
v_gene: TRBV30
abundance: -
CDR3aa: CAWSRGVGTEAFF
CDR3nt: TGTGCCTGGTCCCGGGGGGTGGGCACTGAAGCTTTCTTT

d_gene: TRBD1
j_gene: TRBJ1-2
v_gene: TRBV9
abundance: -
CDR3aa: CASSVGDRINYGYTF
CDR3nt: TGTGCCAGCAGCGTAGGGGACAGGATTAACTATGGCTACACCTTC

d_gene: -
j_gene: TRBJ2-7
v_gene: TRBV7-2
abundance: -
CDR3aa: CASSFRDIGGEQYF
CDR3nt: TGTGCCAGCAGCTTCCGGGACATTGGGGGCGAGCAGTACTTC

d_gene: -
j_gene: TRBJ1-1
v_gene: TRBV29-1
abundance: -
CDR3aa: CSVFPGVNTEAFF
CDR3nt: TGCAGCGTTTTTCCAGGGGTGAACACTGAAGCTTTCTTT

d_gene: TRBD2
j_gene: TRBJ2-1
v_gene: TRBV7-6
abundance: -
CDR3aa: CASSLGGGRALDEQFF
CDR3nt: TGTGCCAGCAGCTTAGGTGGCGGGAGAGCGTTAGATGAGCAGTTCTTC

d_gene: TRBD1
j_gene: TRBJ2-2
v_gene: TRBV5-3
abundance: medium-sized
CDR3aa: CARSCGTGRTGELFF
CDR3nt: TGTGCCAGAAGCTGTGGGACAGGGCGCACCGGGGAGCTGTTTTTT

d_gene: TRBD2
j_gene: TRBJ2-7
v_gene: TRBV9
abundance: once
CDR3aa: CASSVGLAYEQYF
CDR3nt: TGTGCCAGCAGCGTTGGACTAGCTTACGAGCAGTACTTC

d_gene: -
j_gene: TRBJ2-2
v_gene: TRBV25-1
abundance: -
CDR3aa: CASVGQGIGTGELFF
CDR3nt: TGTGCCAGCGTGGGCCAGGGGATTGGCACCGGGGAGCTGTTTTTT

d_gene: TRBD1
j_gene: TRBJ1-6
v_gene: TRBV6-1
abundance: few
CDR3aa: CASRLVRDRNSPLHF
CDR3nt: TGTGCCAGCAGGCTGGTCCGGGACAGAAATTCACCCCTCCACTTT

d_gene: -
j_gene: TRBJ1-4
v_gene: TRBV15
abundance: -
CDR3aa: CATSRFGGGGISEKLFF
CDR3nt: TGTGCCACCAGCAGATTCGGTGGGGGGGGGATTAGTGAAAAACTGTTTTTT

d_gene: TRBD2
j_gene: TRBJ2-7
v_gene: TRBV28
abundance: -
CDR3aa: CASNPSGYEQYF
CDR3nt: TGTGCCAGCAACCCTAGCGGGTACGAGCAGTACTTC